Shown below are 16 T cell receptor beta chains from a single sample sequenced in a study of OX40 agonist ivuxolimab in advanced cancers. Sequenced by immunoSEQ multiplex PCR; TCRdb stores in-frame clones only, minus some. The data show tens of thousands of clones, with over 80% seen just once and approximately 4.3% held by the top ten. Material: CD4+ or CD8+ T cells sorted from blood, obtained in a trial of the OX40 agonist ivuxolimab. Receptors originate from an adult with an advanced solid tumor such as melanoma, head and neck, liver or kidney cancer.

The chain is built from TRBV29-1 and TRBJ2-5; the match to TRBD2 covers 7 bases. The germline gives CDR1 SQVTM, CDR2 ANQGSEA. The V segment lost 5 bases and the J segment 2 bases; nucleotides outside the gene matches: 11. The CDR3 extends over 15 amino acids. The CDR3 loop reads CSVRRGGGPQETQYF. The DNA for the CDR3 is TGCAGCGTTCGCCGCGGGGGTGGGCCGCAAGAGACCCAGTACTTC.

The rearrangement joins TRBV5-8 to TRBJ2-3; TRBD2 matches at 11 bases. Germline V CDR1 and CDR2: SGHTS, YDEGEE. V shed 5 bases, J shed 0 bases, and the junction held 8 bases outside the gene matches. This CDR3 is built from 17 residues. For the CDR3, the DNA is TGTGCCAGCAGGAGGAGGCTAGCGGGGGGTAGCACAGATACGCAGTATTTT. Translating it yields CASRRRLAGGSTDTQYF.

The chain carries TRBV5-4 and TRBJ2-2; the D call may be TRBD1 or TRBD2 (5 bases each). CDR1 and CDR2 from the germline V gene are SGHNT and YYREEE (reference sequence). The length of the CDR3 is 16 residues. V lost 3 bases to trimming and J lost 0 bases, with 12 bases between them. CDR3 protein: CASSSRLGANTGELFF. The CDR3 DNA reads TGTGCCAGCAGCTCCCGGTTGGGGGCGAACACCGGGGAGCTGTTTTTT.

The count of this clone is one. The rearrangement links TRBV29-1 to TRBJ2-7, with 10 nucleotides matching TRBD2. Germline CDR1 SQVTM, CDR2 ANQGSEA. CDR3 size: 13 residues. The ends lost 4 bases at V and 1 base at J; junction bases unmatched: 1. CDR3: CSVVLAGSYEQYF. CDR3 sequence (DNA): TGCAGCGTTGTACTAGCGGGATCCTACGAGCAGTACTTC.

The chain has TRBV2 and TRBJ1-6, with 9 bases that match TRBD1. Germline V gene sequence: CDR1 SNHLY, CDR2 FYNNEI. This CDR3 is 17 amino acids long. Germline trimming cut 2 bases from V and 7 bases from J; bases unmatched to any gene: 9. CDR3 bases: TGTGCCAGCAGTGAAACAGGGGGCGCTTGGAGCAATTCACCCCTCCACTTT. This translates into CASSETGGAWSNSPLHF.

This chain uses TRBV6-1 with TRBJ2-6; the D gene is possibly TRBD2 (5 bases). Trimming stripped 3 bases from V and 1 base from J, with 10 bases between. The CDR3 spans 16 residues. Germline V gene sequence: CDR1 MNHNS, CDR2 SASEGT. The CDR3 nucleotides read TGTGCCAGCAGTGACCCCCGAGGGTCTGGGGCCAACGTCCTGACTTTC. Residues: CASSDPRGSGANVLTF.

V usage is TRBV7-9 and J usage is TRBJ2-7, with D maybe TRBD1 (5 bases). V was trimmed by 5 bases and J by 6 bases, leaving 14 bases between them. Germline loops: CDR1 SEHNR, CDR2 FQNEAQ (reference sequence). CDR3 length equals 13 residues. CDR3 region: CASSQLPQGEQYF. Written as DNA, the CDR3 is TGTGCCAGCAGCCAACTTCCTCAGGGCGAGCAGTACTTC.

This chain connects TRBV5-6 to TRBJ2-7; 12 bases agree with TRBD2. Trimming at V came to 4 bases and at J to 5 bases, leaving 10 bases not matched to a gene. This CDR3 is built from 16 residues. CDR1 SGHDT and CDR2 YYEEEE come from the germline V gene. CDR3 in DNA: TGTGCCAGCAGCACCATCATGACTAGCGGGAGCCACGAGCAGTACTTC. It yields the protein CASSTIMTSGSHEQYF.

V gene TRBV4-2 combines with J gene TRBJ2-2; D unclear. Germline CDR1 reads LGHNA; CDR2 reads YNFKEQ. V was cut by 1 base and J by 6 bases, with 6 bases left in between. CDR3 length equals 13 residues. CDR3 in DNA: TGTGCCAGCAGCCAAGCTGGCGCCGGGGAGCTGTTTTTT. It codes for CASSQAGAGELFF.

CDR3 DNA sequence: TGTGCCATCAAGAGGCCGGGACAGGGAGCAACTAATGAAAAACTGTTTTTT. This sequence encodes CAIKRPGQGATNEKLFF. The V and J genes are TRBV28 and TRBJ1-4; TRBD1 matches 9 bases. V was clipped by 10 bases and J by 0 bases; unmatched bases: 12. Germline V gene lookup returns CDR1 MDHEN and CDR2 SYDVKM. The CDR3 is made up of 17 amino acids. The variable domain in full, with the rest retrieved from reference TRBV28 and TRBJ1-4, is DVKVTQSSRYLVKRTGEKVFLECVQDMDHENMFWYRQDPGLGLRLIYFSYDVKMKEKGDIPEGYSVSREKKERFSLILESASTNQTSMYLCAIKRPGQGATNEKLFFGSGTQLSVL.

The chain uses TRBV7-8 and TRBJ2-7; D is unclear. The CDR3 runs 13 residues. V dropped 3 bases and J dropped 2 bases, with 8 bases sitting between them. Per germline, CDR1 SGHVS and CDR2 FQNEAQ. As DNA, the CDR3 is TGTGCCAGCAGCTTGGCAGGAACCTACGAGCAGTACTTC. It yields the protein CASSLAGTYEQYF.

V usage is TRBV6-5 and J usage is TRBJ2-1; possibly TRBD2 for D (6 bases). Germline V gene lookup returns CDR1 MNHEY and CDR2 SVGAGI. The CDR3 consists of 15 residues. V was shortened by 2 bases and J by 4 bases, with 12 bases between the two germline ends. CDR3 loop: CASSYQFSGYNEQFF. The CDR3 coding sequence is TGTGCCAGCAGTTACCAGTTCAGCGGGTACAATGAGCAGTTCTTC.

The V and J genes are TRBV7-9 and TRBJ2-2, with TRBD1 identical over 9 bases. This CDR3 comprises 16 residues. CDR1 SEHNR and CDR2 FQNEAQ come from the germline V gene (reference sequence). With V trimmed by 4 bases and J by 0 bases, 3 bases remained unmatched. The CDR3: CASSSWTGANTGELFF. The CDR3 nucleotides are TGTGCCAGCAGCTCTTGGACAGGGGCGAACACCGGGGAGCTGTTTTTT.

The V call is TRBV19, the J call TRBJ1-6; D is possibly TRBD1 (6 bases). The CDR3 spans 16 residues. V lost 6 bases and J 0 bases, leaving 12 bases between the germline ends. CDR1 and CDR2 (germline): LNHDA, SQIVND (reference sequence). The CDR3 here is CASRQEGGSYNSPLHF. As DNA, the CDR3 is TGTGCCAGTAGACAGGAGGGGGGCTCCTATAATTCACCCCTCCACTTT.

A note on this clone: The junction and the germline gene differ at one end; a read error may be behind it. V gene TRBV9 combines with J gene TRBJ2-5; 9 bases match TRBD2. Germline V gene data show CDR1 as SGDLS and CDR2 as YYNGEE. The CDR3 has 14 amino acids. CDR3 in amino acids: CASSVSGRQETQHF. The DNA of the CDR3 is TGTGCCAGCAGCGTCAGCGGGAGGCAAGAGACCCAGCACTTC.

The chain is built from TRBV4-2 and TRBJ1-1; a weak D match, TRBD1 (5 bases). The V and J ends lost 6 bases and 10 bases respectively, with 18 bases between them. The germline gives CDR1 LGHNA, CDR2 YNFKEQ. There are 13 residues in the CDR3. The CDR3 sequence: CASRPPGTRGAFF. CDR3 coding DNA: TGTGCCAGCAGACCTCCCGGGACTCGAGGAGCTTTCTTT.